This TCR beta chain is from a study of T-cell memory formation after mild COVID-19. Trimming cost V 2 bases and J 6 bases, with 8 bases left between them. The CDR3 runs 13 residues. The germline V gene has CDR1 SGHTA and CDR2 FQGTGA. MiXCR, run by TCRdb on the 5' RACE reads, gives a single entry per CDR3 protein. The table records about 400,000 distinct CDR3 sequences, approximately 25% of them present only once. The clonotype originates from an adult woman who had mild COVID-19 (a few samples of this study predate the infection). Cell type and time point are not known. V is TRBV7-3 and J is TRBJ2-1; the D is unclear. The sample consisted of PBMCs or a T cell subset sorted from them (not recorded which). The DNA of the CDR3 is TGTGCCAGCAGCTTAGTCGCTAGCAATGAGCAGTTCTTC. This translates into CASSLVASNEQFF.